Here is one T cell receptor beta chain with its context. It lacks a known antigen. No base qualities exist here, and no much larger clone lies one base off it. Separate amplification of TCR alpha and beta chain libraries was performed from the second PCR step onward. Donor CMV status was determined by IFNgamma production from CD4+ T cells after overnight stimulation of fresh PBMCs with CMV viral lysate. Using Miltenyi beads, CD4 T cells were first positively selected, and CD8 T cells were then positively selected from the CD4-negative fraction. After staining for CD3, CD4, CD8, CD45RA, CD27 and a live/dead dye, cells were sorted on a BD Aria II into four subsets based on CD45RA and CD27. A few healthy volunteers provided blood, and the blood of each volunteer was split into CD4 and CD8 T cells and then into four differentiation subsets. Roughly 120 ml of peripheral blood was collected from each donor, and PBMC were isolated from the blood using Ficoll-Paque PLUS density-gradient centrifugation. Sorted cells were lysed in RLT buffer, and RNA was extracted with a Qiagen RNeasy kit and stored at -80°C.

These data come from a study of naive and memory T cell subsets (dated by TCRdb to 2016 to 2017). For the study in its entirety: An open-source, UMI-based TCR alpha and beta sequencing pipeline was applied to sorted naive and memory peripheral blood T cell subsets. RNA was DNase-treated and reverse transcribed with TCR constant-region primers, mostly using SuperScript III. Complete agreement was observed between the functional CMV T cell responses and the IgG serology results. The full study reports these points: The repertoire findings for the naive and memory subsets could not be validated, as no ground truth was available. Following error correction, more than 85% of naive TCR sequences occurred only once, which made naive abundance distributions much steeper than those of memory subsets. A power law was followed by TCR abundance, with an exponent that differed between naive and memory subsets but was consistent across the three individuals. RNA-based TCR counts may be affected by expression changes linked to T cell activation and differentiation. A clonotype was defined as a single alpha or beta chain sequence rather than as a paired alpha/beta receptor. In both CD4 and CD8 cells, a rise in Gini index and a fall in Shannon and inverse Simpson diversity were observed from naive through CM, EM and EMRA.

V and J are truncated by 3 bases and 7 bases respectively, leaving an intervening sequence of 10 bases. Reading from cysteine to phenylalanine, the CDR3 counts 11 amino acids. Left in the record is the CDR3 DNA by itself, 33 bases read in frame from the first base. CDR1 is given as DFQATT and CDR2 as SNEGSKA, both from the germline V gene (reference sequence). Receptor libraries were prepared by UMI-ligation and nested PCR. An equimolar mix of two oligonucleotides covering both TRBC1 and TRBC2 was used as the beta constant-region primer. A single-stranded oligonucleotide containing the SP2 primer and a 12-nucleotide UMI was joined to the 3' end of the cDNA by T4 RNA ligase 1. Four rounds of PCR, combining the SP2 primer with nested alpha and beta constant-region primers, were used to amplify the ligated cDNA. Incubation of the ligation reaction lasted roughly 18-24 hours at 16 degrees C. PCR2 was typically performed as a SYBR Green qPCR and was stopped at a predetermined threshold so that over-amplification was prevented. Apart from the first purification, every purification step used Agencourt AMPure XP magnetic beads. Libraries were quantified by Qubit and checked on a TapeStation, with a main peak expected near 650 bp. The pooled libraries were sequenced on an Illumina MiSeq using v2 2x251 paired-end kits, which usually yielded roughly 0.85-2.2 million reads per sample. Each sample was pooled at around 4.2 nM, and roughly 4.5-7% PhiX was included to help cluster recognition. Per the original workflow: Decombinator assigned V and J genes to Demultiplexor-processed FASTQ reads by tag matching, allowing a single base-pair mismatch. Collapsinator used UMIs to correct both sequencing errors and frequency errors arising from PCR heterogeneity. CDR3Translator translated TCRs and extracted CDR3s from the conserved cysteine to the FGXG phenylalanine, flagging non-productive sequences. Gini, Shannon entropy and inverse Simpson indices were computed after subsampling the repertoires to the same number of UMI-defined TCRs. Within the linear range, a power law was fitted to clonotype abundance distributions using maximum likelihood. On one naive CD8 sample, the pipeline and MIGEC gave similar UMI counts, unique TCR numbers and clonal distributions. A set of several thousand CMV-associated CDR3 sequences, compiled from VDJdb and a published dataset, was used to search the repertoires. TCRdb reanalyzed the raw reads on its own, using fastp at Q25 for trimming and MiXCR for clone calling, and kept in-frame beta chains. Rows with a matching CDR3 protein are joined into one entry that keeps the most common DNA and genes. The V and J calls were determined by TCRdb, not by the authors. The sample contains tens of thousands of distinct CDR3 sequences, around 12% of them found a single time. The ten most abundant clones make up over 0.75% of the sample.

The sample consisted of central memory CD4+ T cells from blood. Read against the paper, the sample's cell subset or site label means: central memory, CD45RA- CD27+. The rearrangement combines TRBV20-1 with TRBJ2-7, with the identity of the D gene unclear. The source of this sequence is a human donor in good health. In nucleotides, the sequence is TGCAGTGCTAGCTTCGATGGTGAGCAGTACTTC. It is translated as CSASFDGEQYF.